These 30 T cell receptor beta chains share one sample of origin, sequenced in a study of T cells in Graves' hyperthyroidism and ophthalmopathy. Regions amplified from RNA transcripts were the TCR beta CDR3 regions. A first-round RT-PCR of the TCR CDR3 used the HTBI primer set. TCRdb itself ran the multiplex PCR reads through MiXCR, one entry per CDR3 protein. Of about 350,000 distinct CDR3 sequences listed, over 11% are singletons. Sequenced: blood. The source is a woman aged 25 to 39 with Graves' hyperthyroidism.

The V gene is TRBV11-2, the J gene TRBJ2-3; perhaps TRBD2 as D (6 bases). The V gene lost 5 bases and the J gene lost 3 bases, with 18 bases spanning the gap. The CDR3 has 16 residues. Germline V gives CDR1 SGHAT, CDR2 FQNNGV. Here the CDR3 DNA reads TGTGCCAGCAGCCTCGGGACCCACGGGGGAACAGATACGCAGTATTTT. Protein sequence: CASSLGTHGGTDTQYF.

J is TRBJ2-5 and V is TRBV4-2; D is undetermined. The V end lost 1 base, the J end lost 14 bases, and 11 bases lay between the germline ends. CDR3 size: 11 residues. Germline assignment: CDR1 LGHNA and CDR2 YNFKEQ. The DNA of the CDR3 is TGTGCCAGCAGCCAAGGTGACCGCTACTACTTC. Amino acids: CASSQGDRYYF.

This clonotype was detected many times. V usage is TRBV7-9 and J usage is TRBJ2-5; maybe TRBD2 (6 bases). The CDR3 has 16 residues. Germline assignment: CDR1 SEHNR and CDR2 FQNEAQ (reference sequence). The ends were cut back, 5 bases at V and 2 bases at J, with 18 bases in the middle. The CDR3 here is CASSPPRGGPQETQYF. The CDR3 region has the DNA TGTGCCAGCAGCCCTCCGAGGGGAGGACCTCAAGAGACCCAGTACTTC. Full variable domain (rest looked up from reference TRBV7-9 and TRBJ2-5): DTGVSQNPRHKITKRGQNVTFRCDPISEHNRLYWYRQTLGQGPEFLTYFQNEAQLEKSRLLSDRFSAERPKGSFSTLEIQRTEQGDSAMYLCASSPPRGGPQETQYFGPGTRLLVL.

There are many counts of this clonotype. V and J are TRBV28 and TRBJ1-5, with D perhaps TRBD1 (6 bases). Trimming removed 1 base at V and 7 bases at J, with 8 bases between. Germline CDR1 reads MDHEN; CDR2 reads SYDVKM. There are 13 residues in the CDR3. CDR3 in DNA: TGTGCCAGCAGTTTATCTGGGGGCCAGCCCCAGCATTTT. Its protein product is CASSLSGGQPQHF.

J is TRBJ1-2 and V is TRBV3-1; possible D gene TRBD1, 5 bases. Germline CDR1 and CDR2: LGHDT and YNNKEL (reference sequence). The CDR3 sequence is 13 residues long. Trimming cost V 8 bases and J 7 bases, with 17 bases left between them. The CDR3, as DNA: TGTGCCAGCGGGGGGTCTACTACCGCTGGCTACACCTTC. It translates to CASGGSTTAGYTF.

This clonotype has ten or more counts. The chain employs TRBV2 and TRBJ2-2; a possible D gene is TRBD1 (6 bases). Looked up from germline, CDR1 is SNHLY and CDR2 is FYNNEI. This CDR3 comprises 14 residues. V dropped 6 bases and J dropped 1 base, with 9 bases sitting between them. The CDR3 is CASRTGQNTGELFF. The CDR3 DNA reads as TGTGCCAGCAGAACGGGACAGAACACCGGGGAGCTGTTTTTT.

The chain carries TRBV7-8 and TRBJ2-3; tentatively, D is TRBD1 or TRBD2 (6 bases each). CDR1 and CDR2 from the germline V gene are SGHVS and FQNEAQ. This CDR3 is built from 15 residues. The V gene lost 3 bases and the J gene lost 6 bases, with 16 bases spanning the gap. In nucleotides, the CDR3 is TGTGCCAGCAGCTTCGGCAGGGTGGGGGGCGATACGCAGTATTTT. The encoded protein is CASSFGRVGGDTQYF.

The gene calls are TRBV24-1 and TRBJ2-1; TRBD1 might be the D (6 bases). V lost 3 bases to trimming and J lost 7 bases, with 15 bases between them. The CDR3 loop spans 15 amino acids. CDR1 and CDR2 from the germline V gene are KGHDR and SFDVKD. The DNA of the CDR3 is TGTGCCACCAGTGATGGTATCGGGACAAAAAATGAGCAGTTCTTC. Its translation: CATSDGIGTKNEQFF.

The chain is built from TRBV7-9 and TRBJ2-6; D gene uncertain. With 8 bases removed from V and 1 base from J, the gap between germline ends came to 15 bases. The CDR3 totals 16 residues. The germline V gene encodes CDR1 SEHNR and CDR2 FQNEAQ (reference sequence). The CDR3 nucleotides read TGTGCCAGCCACAAGCGACTGCAGTCTGGGGCCAACGTCCTGACTTTC. It encodes CASHKRLQSGANVLTF.

This clonotype was observed at least ten times. The chain joins TRBV19 to TRBJ1-5; D might be TRBD1 (5 bases). Trimming took off 2 bases at V and 9 bases at J, with 26 bases between the two ends. The CDR3 contains 18 residues. The germline gives CDR1 LNHDA, CDR2 SQIVND (reference sequence). CDR3 loop: CASSINHLDLAGRAPQHF. The DNA of the CDR3 is TGTGCCAGTAGTATAAACCACCTTGATTTGGCAGGGCGGGCGCCCCAGCATTTT.

This clonotype was seen ten or more times. The chain joins TRBV10-1 to TRBJ2-7; D may be TRBD1 or TRBD2 (5 bases each). The V and J ends lost 4 bases and 5 bases respectively, with 15 bases between them. The germline CDR1 and CDR2 sequences are WNHNN and SYGVQD (reference sequence). This CDR3 contains 14 residues. CDR3 amino acids: CASSAGTAVNEQYF. The CDR3 DNA sequence: TGCGCCAGCAGTGCGGGGACCGCTGTTAACGAGCAGTACTTC.

The chain combines TRBV18 with TRBJ2-6; maybe TRBD1 (5 bases). The CDR3 extends over 15 amino acids. V was clipped by 2 bases and J by 4 bases, with 9 bases between them. Germline CDR1 and CDR2: KGHSH and LQKENI. CDR3 in DNA: TGTGCCAGCTCACCAGGACACACCGGGGCCAACGTCCTGACTTTC. Its protein is CASSPGHTGANVLTF.

A note on this clonotype: A read error is likely, as this CDR3 ends without the conserved phenylalanine or tryptophan. The chain has TRBV10-3 and TRBJ2-1; 9 bases line up with TRBD2. Germline trimming cut 0 bases from V and 6 bases from J; bases unmatched to any gene: 0. The germline gives CDR1 ENHRY, CDR2 SYGVKD. This CDR3 region has 14 residues. The CDR3 reads CAISESSGSNEQFS. DNA of the CDR3: TGTGCCATCAGTGAGTCTAGCGGGAGCAATGAGCAGTTCTCC.

This clonotype was detected only a few times. At one end the junction does not follow the germline gene, possibly because of a read error. The chain recombines TRBV5-5 with TRBJ1-3, with no clear D. CDR1 is SGHKS and CDR2 is YYEKEE in the germline V gene (reference sequence). The length of the CDR3 is 17 residues. In DNA form, the CDR3 reads TGTGTCAGCAGCCGAACCCGGACGGATCCCTCTGGAAACACCATATATTTT. Translation gives CVSSRTRTDPSGNTIYF.

This clonotype has at least ten counts. The V and J genes are TRBV12-3 or TRBV12-4 and TRBJ1-5; D remains ambiguous. Trimming pared 3 bases from V and 6 bases from J, leaving 9 bases between. CDR3 length: 13 amino acids. CDR3 nucleotides: TGTGCCAGCAGTTTCATGGGTGGTCAGCCCCAGCATTTT. It translates to CASSFMGGQPQHF.

This chain's CDR3 is CASSGGGGYRETQYF. For the CDR3, the DNA is TGTGCCAGCAGCGGGGGCGGGGGGTATCGGGAGACCCAGTACTTC. This sequence joins TRBV9 and TRBJ2-5, with TRBD2 matching 8 bases. V was clipped by 3 bases and J by 5 bases; unmatched bases: 9. CDR1 and CDR2 from the germline V gene are SGDLS and YYNGEE. The CDR3 has 15 amino acids. Combining the CDR3 with reference TRBV9 and TRBJ2-5 gives the whole variable domain DSGVTQTPKHLITATGQRVTLRCSPRSGDLSVYWYQQSLDQGLQFLIQYYNGEERAKGNILERFSAQQFPDLHSELNLSSLELGDSALYFCASSGGGGYRETQYFGPGTRLLVL.

The chain combines TRBV11-1 with TRBJ2-1; 7 bases are a match to TRBD2. The V gene end was trimmed by 3 bases and the J gene end by 5 bases; junction bases not matched to a gene: 7. The V gene's germline CDR1 is SGHAT and CDR2 FQDESV (reference sequence). The CDR3 runs to 15 residues. The CDR3 coding sequence is TGTGCCAGCAGCTTCGGGAGCGGGAAGGACAATGAGCAGTTCTTC. Translated, it gives CASSFGSGKDNEQFF.

This clonotype was counted ten times or more. This rearrangement joins TRBV12-3 or TRBV12-4 to TRBJ1-6; no firm D call. Trimming took 6 bases from V and 2 from J, leaving 11 bases between them. The CDR3 is made up of 15 amino acids. In DNA form, the CDR3 reads TGTGCCAGCAGGGCTGAGAGGGCCTATAATTCACCCCTCCACTTT. Amino acid sequence: CASRAERAYNSPLHF.

This clonotype has at least ten counts. The chain carries TRBV27 and TRBJ2-2, with no clear D. V lost 3 bases and J 5 bases, leaving 10 bases between the germline ends. The CDR3 runs 14 residues. The germline V gene encodes CDR1 MNHEY and CDR2 SMNVEV (reference sequence). CDR3 sequence: CASSFSHKTGELFF. The CDR3 DNA reads TGTGCCAGCAGTTTTAGCCATAAAACCGGGGAGCTGTTTTTT.

This clonotype was found many times. The rearrangement links TRBV5-5 to TRBJ1-2; perhaps TRBD1 as D (5 bases). Between the trimmed V and J ends, which lost 4 bases and 5 bases, there was a span of 12 bases. The CDR3 length is 13 residues. Germline V CDR1 and CDR2: SGHKS, YYEKEE (reference sequence). The CDR3 DNA reads as TGTGCCAGCAGCCCCGTTCCAGGGTATGGCTACACCTTC. It encodes CASSPVPGYGYTF.

On this clonotype itself: It may be a read error: a sequence one base away is much more abundant. The chain links TRBV5-1 to TRBJ1-1; 7 bases map to TRBD1. The V and J ends lost 1 base and 6 bases, in that order; junction bases with no gene match: 6. From germline, CDR1 is SGHRS and CDR2 YFSETQ. This CDR3 is 14 amino acids long. CDR3 amino acids: CASSLQGGRAEAFF. The CDR3 region has the DNA TGCGCCAGCAGCTTGCAGGGGGGCCGCGCTGAAGCTTTCTTT.

The chain joins TRBV9 to TRBJ2-5, with TRBD2 matching over 11 bases. This CDR3 is built from 16 residues. The germline gives CDR1 SGDLS, CDR2 YYNGEE. V shed 2 bases, J shed 3 bases, and the junction held 6 bases outside the gene matches. This CDR3 is CASSVGSGRAEETQYF. The CDR3 bases are TGTGCCAGCAGCGTCGGTAGCGGGAGGGCCGAAGAGACCCAGTACTTC.

Many counts were recorded for this clonotype. The chain is built from TRBV12-3 or TRBV12-4 and TRBJ2-7, with D unclear. This CDR3 spans 11 amino acids. Trimming shortened V by 8 bases and J by 2 bases, and 7 bases separated the two germline ends. CDR3 loop: CASGVAYEQYF. CDR3 coding DNA: TGTGCCAGCGGCGTTGCCTACGAGCAGTACTTC.

In its sample, this clonotype was seen many times. The chain has TRBV29-1 and TRBJ2-2, with 7 bases matching TRBD2. Trimming at V came to 4 bases and at J to 4 bases, leaving 6 bases not matched to a gene. Looked up from germline, CDR1 is SQVTM and CDR2 is ANQGSEA. The CDR3 is 14 residues long. The CDR3, as DNA: TGCAGCGTTGGGGGGGGTGTTCGCACCGGGGAGCTGTTTTTT. It yields the protein CSVGGGVRTGELFF.

For the CDR3, the DNA is TGTGCCAGTAGTAGGCCTGAACCCTACAATGAGCAGTTCTTC. Translating gives CASSRPEPYNEQFF. This chain links TRBV19 with TRBJ2-1; D unclear. The CDR3 has 14 amino acids. Germline assignment: CDR1 LNHDA and CDR2 SQIVND (reference sequence). The V gene lost 4 bases and the J gene lost 2 bases, with 9 bases spanning the gap.

The chain recombines TRBV20-1 with TRBJ2-7; D is undetermined. CDR3 length equals 12 residues. Per the germline V gene, CDR1 is DFQATT and CDR2 is SNEGSKA (reference sequence). V was clipped by 6 bases and J by 3 bases, with 12 bases between them. CDR3 amino acids: CSARDLGYEQYF. CDR3 sequence (DNA): TGCAGTGCCCGAGACTTGGGCTACGAGCAGTACTTC.

The J gene is TRBJ1-3, the V gene TRBV7-9, with a weak D call TRBD1 (5 bases). The CDR3 is 17 amino acids. The germline V gene has CDR1 SEHNR and CDR2 FQNEAQ (reference sequence). Deletions cut 3 bases from V and 3 bases from J, with 18 bases between. CDR3 coding DNA: TGTGCCAGCAGCTTTGCGCAGGGCCCTGTAGGTGGAAACACCATATATTTT. Amino acids: CASSFAQGPVGGNTIYF.

The sample holds many counts of this clonotype. CDR3 amino acids: CASSGSPNYGYTF. DNA of the CDR3: TGTGCCAGCAGTGGAAGCCCCAACTATGGCTACACCTTC. The rearrangement joins TRBV2 to TRBJ1-2; D gene unclear. The CDR3 sequence is 13 residues long. Trimming left V 4 bases short and J 2 bases short, with 8 bases between. Germline V CDR1 and CDR2: SNHLY, FYNNEI.

As to this clonotype: Being one base from a much bigger clone, this may be a read error. The chain is built from TRBV2 and TRBJ1-3; D may be TRBD1 (5 bases). Germline values: CDR1 SNHLY, CDR2 FYNNEI. CDR3 length: 12 residues. The CDR3 coding sequence is TGTGTCATCGCAGGGTGGGAAAACACCATATATTTT. Its translation is CVIAGWENTIYF.

The chain couples TRBV6-2 or TRBV6-3 to TRBJ1-6; a weak D match, TRBD1 (5 bases). Germline loops: CDR1 MNHEY, CDR2 SVGEGT. V was shortened by 8 bases and J by 7 bases, with 15 bases between the two germline ends. The CDR3 covers 14 residues. CDR3 nucleotide sequence: TGTGCCAGCTCCGTGGGGACGGGGAATTCACCCCTCCACTTT. This codes for CASSVGTGNSPLHF.